This is a list of T cell receptor beta chains from one sample in a study of blood T cells in healthy people across ages. TCRdb reanalysed the 5' RACE reads using MiXCR and keeps one entry per CDR3 protein. This table holds around 1,700,000 distinct CDR3 sequences, approximately 28% found once. The material sequenced was blood. These receptors were taken from a woman aged 30 to 39 in good health. Each CDR3 is given with its conserved first and last residue. Fields, in order: V gene, D gene, clone size, J gene, CDR3 protein, CDR3 DNA. D genes are given only for firm matches. The listing skips clone size in some rows; elsewhere it reads once, few, many or a size class.

TRBV14	-	few	TRBJ2-1	CASSRSRSGEQFF	TGTGCCAGCAGCCGATCTAGGTCGGGCGAGCAGTTCTTC
TRBV28	-	-	TRBJ2-7	CASSAASLGSYEQYF	TGTGCCAGCAGTGCAGCTAGCTTGGGATCCTACGAGCAGTACTTC
TRBV6-5	-	-	TRBJ1-1	CASSYYSRGPHTEAFF	TGTGCCAGCAGTTACTATAGTCGGGGACCGCACACTGAAGCTTTCTTT
TRBV12-3/TRBV12-4	-	-	TRBJ2-3	CASDRQSTDTQYF	TGTGCCAGCGACCGACAGTCCACAGATACGCAGTATTTT
TRBV6-2/TRBV6-3	-	-	TRBJ1-1	CASSTQNRAGDEAFF	TGTGCCAGCAGTACCCAAAACAGGGCGGGGGATGAAGCTTTCTTT
TRBV20-1	-	-	TRBJ2-1	CSARDLGQNSYNEQFF	TGCAGTGCTAGAGATCTGGGCCAAAACTCCTACAATGAGCAGTTCTTC
TRBV19	TRBD2	few	TRBJ2-1	CASSQTSGRLSNEQFF	TGTGCCAGTAGTCAGACTAGCGGGAGGCTAAGCAATGAGCAGTTCTTC
TRBV5-6	-	many	TRBJ1-5	CASSFGVGQPQHF	TGTGCCAGCAGCTTCGGGGTTGGGCAGCCCCAGCATTTT
TRBV18	-	few	TRBJ2-3	CASSPARGPRDTQYF	TGTGCCAGCTCACCGGCCAGGGGCCCGAGGGATACGCAGTATTTT
TRBV10-3	-	many	TRBJ1-2	CATRSVDGTGYTF	TGTGCCACCCGATCGGTGGACGGGACTGGCTACACCTTC
TRBV29-1	-	-	TRBJ2-1	CSVGTGTYEQFF	TGCAGCGTAGGGACGGGGACTTACGAGCAGTTCTTC
TRBV30	-	-	TRBJ1-1	CAWTPIDRDTEAFF	TGTGCCTGGACCCCAATAGACCGGGACACTGAAGCTTTCTTT
TRBV20-1	-	few	TRBJ2-3	CSAPWGGDTQYF	TGCAGTGCTCCGTGGGGTGGAGATACGCAGTATTTT
TRBV15	-	-	TRBJ2-2	CATSRDWGTGELFF	TGTGCCACCAGCAGAGATTGGGGGACCGGGGAGCTGTTTTTT
TRBV6-5	-	many	TRBJ1-2	CASSFRASYGYTF	TGTGCCAGCAGCTTCAGGGCGTCCTATGGCTACACCTTC
TRBV11-2	-	once	TRBJ1-1	CASSDGLIGDTEAFF	TGTGCCAGCAGCGACGGTTTGATCGGGGACACTGAAGCTTTCTTT
TRBV7-9	TRBD2	-	TRBJ2-5	CASSVAGDQETQYF	TGTGCCAGCAGCGTAGCGGGGGACCAAGAGACCCAGTACTTC
TRBV24-1	-	few	TRBJ2-7	CATSDFGGEQYF	TGTGCCACCAGTGATTTTGGCGGTGAGCAGTACTTC
TRBV12-3/TRBV12-4	TRBD2	-	TRBJ2-2	CASRQGLAGVRIGELFF	TGTGCCAGCAGACAAGGACTAGCGGGAGTTCGGATCGGGGAGCTGTTTTTT
TRBV7-9	-	-	TRBJ1-4	CASSLASEKLFF	TGTGCCAGCAGCTTAGCCTCTGAAAAACTGTTTTTT
TRBV10-3	TRBD1	few	TRBJ1-1	CAISDPGQPNTEAFF	TGTGCCATCAGTGACCCGGGACAGCCGAACACTGAAGCTTTCTTT
TRBV7-2	-	-	TRBJ1-4	CASSSGTATFF	TGTGCCAGCAGCTCTGGGACCGCGACGTTTTTT
TRBV12-3/TRBV12-4	TRBD2	-	TRBJ2-3	CASTIPLAGGADTQYF	TGTGCCAGCACCATCCCGCTAGCGGGAGGGGCGGATACGCAGTATTTT
TRBV12-3/TRBV12-4	-	many	TRBJ1-5	CASSFGNQPQHF	TGTGCCAGCAGTTTTGGCAATCAGCCCCAGCATTTT
TRBV7-2	-	-	TRBJ1-2	CASSLDTGRRYGYTF	TGTGCCAGCAGCTTAGATACGGGCCGGCGGTATGGCTACACCTTC
TRBV7-2	-	few	TRBJ2-5	CASSAGRAQQYF	TGTGCCAGCAGCGCAGGACGGGCGCAGCAGTACTTC
TRBV12-3/TRBV12-4	-	many	TRBJ2-7	CATGKQGMGEQYF	TGTGCCACCGGGAAGCAGGGTATGGGTGAGCAGTACTTC
TRBV20-1	-	-	TRBJ1-3	CSARERGGGNTIYF	TGCAGTGCTAGAGAACGGGGGGGCGGAAACACCATATATTTT
TRBV4-3	TRBD2	few	TRBJ2-7	CASSPPGTSGRAGFYNEQYF	TGCGCCAGCAGCCCCCCAGGGACTAGCGGGAGGGCTGGCTTCTACAATGAGCAGTACTTC
TRBV20-1	TRBD1	few	TRBJ2-1	CSASLAGTAYNEQFF	TGCAGTGCTAGTTTGGCCGGGACAGCCTACAATGAGCAGTTCTTC
TRBV7-9	-	few	TRBJ2-7	CASSLNPMLEQYF	TGTGCCAGCAGCTTAAACCCTATGCTCGAGCAGTACTTC
TRBV9	TRBD2	many	TRBJ2-3	CASSASGGATDTQYF	TGTGCCAGCAGCGCCAGCGGGGGGGCTACAGATACGCAGTATTTT
TRBV5-6	-	few	TRBJ2-1	CASSSFRRYVDEQFF	TGTGCCAGCAGCTCTTTCAGAAGGTACGTGGATGAGCAGTTCTTC
TRBV11-2	TRBD1	few	TRBJ2-7	CASSGDRIEQYF	TGTGCCAGCAGCGGGGACAGAATAGAGCAGTACTTC
TRBV20-1	-	many	TRBJ2-7	CSARASSYEQYF	TGCAGTGCTCGGGCCTCCTCCTACGAGCAGTACTTC
TRBV3-1	TRBD2	-	TRBJ2-5	CASSHPGGIAGGETQYF	TGTGCCAGCAGCCACCCTGGCGGGATAGCGGGAGGGGAGACCCAGTACTTC
TRBV12-3/TRBV12-4	TRBD1	many	TRBJ1-4	CASRSTGGANEKLFF	TGTGCCAGCAGATCGACAGGGGGTGCTAATGAAAAACTGTTTTTT
TRBV7-2	TRBD2	-	TRBJ2-7	CASSLGSSGRAADYEQYF	TGTGCCAGCAGCTTAGGATCTAGCGGGAGGGCCGCTGACTACGAGCAGTACTTC
TRBV6-4	-	-	TRBJ2-3	CASSPTPFVSTDTQYF	TGTGCCAGCAGTCCAACACCGTTTGTGAGCACAGATACGCAGTATTTT
TRBV24-1	-	-	TRBJ2-5	CATSDPARPAQETQYF	TGTGCCACCAGTGACCCGGCTAGGCCAGCACAAGAGACCCAGTACTTC
TRBV3-1	TRBD1	few	TRBJ2-7	CASSQGDRGTYEQYF	TGTGCCAGCAGCCAAGGAGACAGGGGAACCTACGAGCAGTACTTC
TRBV12-3/TRBV12-4	-	few	TRBJ2-5	CASSPSGGLGETQYF	TGTGCCAGCAGTCCTTCTGGGGGGTTAGGAGAGACCCAGTACTTC
TRBV14	TRBD2	-	TRBJ2-1	CASSPLAGGLHEQFF	TGTGCCAGCAGTCCTCTAGCGGGAGGCTTGCATGAGCAGTTCTTC
TRBV5-1	TRBD1	many	TRBJ2-1	CASSSRQGRSYNEQFF	TGCGCCAGCAGCTCACGACAGGGTCGGTCCTACAATGAGCAGTTCTTC
TRBV14	-	-	TRBJ2-7	CASSRSYGFITEQYF	TGTGCCAGCAGCCGATCCTACGGCTTTATCACCGAGCAGTACTTC
TRBV7-9	TRBD1	few	TRBJ1-1	CASSLWTGHSTEAFF	TGTGCCAGCAGCCTGTGGACAGGGCACAGCACTGAGGCTTTCTTT
TRBV5-1	TRBD2	many	TRBJ2-4	CASSLTSGLAKNIQYF	TGTGCCAGCAGCTTGACTAGCGGTCTAGCCAAAAACATTCAGTACTTC
TRBV5-1	-	-	TRBJ2-3	CASSSSRGSGTDTQYF	TGCGCCAGCAGCTCATCTCGGGGTTCCGGCACAGATACGCAGTATTTT
TRBV27	-	-	TRBJ1-2	CATATSGEHTDTQYFGPGGRGYTF	-
TRBV29-1	-	-	TRBJ2-1	CSVEDGTGYNEQFF	TGCAGCGTTGAAGACGGGACTGGCTACAATGAGCAGTTCTTC
TRBV12-5	-	once	TRBJ2-1	CASGVVPGGGEQFF	TGTGCTAGTGGTGTGGTACCCGGGGGCGGTGAGCAGTTCTTC
TRBV7-2	-	-	TRBJ1-1	CASSSARNMNTEAFF	TGTGCCAGCAGCTCAGCGCGGAACATGAACACTGAAGCTTTCTTT